Presented here are 2 T cell receptor beta chains from one specimen sequenced in a study of blood T cell repertoires in COVID-19. Clones were read by immunoSEQ multiplex PCR, and TCRdb kept only the in-frame ones, dropping some. Among 150,000 to 200,000 clones listed, approximately 89% were seen once. The sample consisted of peripheral blood. The origin of the receptors is a woman aged 25 to 39 with acute or convalescent COVID-19.

The rearrangement uses TRBV28 and TRBJ2-5; 7 nucleotides align to TRBD2. This CDR3 spans 15 amino acids. Germline V lookup: CDR1 MDHEN, CDR2 SYDVKM. V shed 2 bases, J shed 5 bases, and the junction held 8 bases outside the gene matches. The chain's CDR3 is CASSLGRGGVETQYF. CDR3 nucleotide sequence: TGTGCCAGCAGTTTAGGGAGGGGAGGCGTGGAGACCCAGTACTTC.

This sequence joins TRBV30 and TRBJ1-4; possible D gene TRBD1, 5 bases. Trimming stripped 6 bases from V and 8 bases from J, with 19 bases between. The CDR3 runs 14 residues. Germline assignment: CDR1 GTSNPN and CDR2 SVGIG (reference sequence). In DNA form, the CDR3 reads TGTGCCTGTTTTGACAGTTCGGGGGGAGAAAAACTGTTTTTT. It encodes CACFDSSGGEKLFF. The whole variable domain, filled in from reference TRBV30 and TRBJ1-4, reads SQTIHQWPATLVQPVGSPLSLECTVEGTSNPNLYWYRQAAGRGLQLLFYSVGIGQISSEVPQNLSASRPQDRQFILSSKKLLLSDSGFYLCACFDSSGGEKLFFGSGTQLSVL.